This TCR beta chain appears in the sequencing data of a study of cytomegalovirus exposure and HLA in healthy donors. Study details: In a previous analysis, some 110 million unique TCR beta sequences were found from roughly 180 million T cells. General observations from the study: V- and J-gene trimming in TCR beta was tied to a missense DCLRE1C variant by an analysis performed later. A later analysis associated 15,000 or so TCR beta sequences with HLA alleles at a 0.05 false discovery rate. Reports credit the classifier with highly specific, highly sensitive diagnosis of cytomegalovirus status.

Amplification used 60 Vbeta primers and 13 Jbeta primers. Clones were sequenced by immunoSEQ multiplex PCR, and TCRdb holds only the in-frame ones, with some missing. The sample includes roughly 160,000 clones, roughly 80% of them seen just once. This clone appeared a few times. What it binds is not known. The length of the CDR3 is 18 residues. Unmatched junction bases numbered 14, after V lost 2 bases and J lost 1 base. Germline CDR1 is SGHDT and CDR2 is YYEEEE. This TCR derives from a man aged 50 or older in good health and CMV-seropositive. The sample comprised PBMCs. The V gene is TRBV5-6, the J gene TRBJ2-7, with 8 bases identical to TRBD1. The DNA for the CDR3 is TGTGCCAGCAGCTTCCGGACAGGGAATCTTTGGAGGTCCTACGAGCAGTACTTC. It translates to CASSFRTGNLWRSYEQYF.